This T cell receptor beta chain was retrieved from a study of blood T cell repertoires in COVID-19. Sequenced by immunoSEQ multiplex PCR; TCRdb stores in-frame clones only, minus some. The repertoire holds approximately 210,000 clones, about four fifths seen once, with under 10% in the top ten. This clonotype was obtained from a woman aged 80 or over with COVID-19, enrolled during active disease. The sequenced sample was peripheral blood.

CDR3 amino acids: CASSEAIANTIYF. The CDR3 nucleotides are TGTGCCAGCAGTGAAGCGATAGCAAACACCATATATTTT. The chain employs TRBV6-1 and TRBJ1-3, with D unclear. There are 13 residues in the CDR3. Germline CDR1 is MNHNS and CDR2 is SASEGT. V shed 0 bases and J shed 6 bases, with 6 bases lying between them.